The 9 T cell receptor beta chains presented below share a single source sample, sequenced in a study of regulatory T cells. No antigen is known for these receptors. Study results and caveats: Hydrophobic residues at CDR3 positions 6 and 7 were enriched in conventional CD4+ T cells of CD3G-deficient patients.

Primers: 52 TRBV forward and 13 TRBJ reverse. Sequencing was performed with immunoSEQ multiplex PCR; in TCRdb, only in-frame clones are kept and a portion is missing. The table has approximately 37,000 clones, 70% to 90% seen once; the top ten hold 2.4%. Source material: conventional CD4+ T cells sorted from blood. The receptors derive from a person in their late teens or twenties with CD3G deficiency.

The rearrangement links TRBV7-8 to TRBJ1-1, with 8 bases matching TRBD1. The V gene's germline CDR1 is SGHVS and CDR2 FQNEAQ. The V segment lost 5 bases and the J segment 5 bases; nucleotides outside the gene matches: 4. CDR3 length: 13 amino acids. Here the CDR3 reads CASSPRQGTEAFF. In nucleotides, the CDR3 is TGTGCCAGCAGCCCGCGACAGGGGACTGAAGCTTTCTTT. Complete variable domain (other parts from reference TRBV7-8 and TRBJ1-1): GAGVSQSPRYKVAKRGQDVALRCDPISGHVSLFWYQQALGQGPEFLTYFQNEAQLDKSGLPSDRFFAERPEGSVSTLKIQRTQQEDSAVYLCASSPRQGTEAFFGQGTRLTVV.

The CDR3 DNA is TGTGCCAGCTCACCGGGCCAGCTCTACGAGCAGTACTTC. It is translated as CASSPGQLYEQYF. This rearrangement joins TRBV18 to TRBJ2-7; no definite D call. The CDR3 spans 13 residues. Deletions cut 3 bases from V and 3 bases from J, with 9 bases between. Per the germline V gene, CDR1 is KGHSH and CDR2 is LQKENI.

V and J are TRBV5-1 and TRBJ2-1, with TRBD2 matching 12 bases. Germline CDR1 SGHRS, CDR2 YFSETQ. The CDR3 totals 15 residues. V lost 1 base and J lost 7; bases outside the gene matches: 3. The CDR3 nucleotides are TGCGCCAGCAGCTTGAGACTAGCGGGAGTTAATGAGCAGTTCTTC. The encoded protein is CASSLRLAGVNEQFF. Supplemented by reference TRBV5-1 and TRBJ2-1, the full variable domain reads KAGVTQTPRYLIKTRGQQVTLSCSPISGHRSVSWYQQTPGQGLQFLFEYFSETQRNKGNFPGRFSGRQFSNSRSEMNVSTLELGDSALYLCASSLRLAGVNEQFFGPGTRLTVL.

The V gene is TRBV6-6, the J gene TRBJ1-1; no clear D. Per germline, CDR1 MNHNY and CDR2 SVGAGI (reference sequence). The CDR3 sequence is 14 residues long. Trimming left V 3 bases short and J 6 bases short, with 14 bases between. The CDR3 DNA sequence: TGTGCCAGCAGTTATCGGGAATACGGTTCTGAAGCTTTCTTT. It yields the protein CASSYREYGSEAFF.

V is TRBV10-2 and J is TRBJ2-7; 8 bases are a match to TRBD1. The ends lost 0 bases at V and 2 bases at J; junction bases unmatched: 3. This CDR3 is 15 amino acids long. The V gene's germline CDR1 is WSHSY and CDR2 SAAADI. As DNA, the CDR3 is TGCGCCAGCAGTGAGTCGGGGACAGGTACCTACGAGCAGTACTTC. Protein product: CASSESGTGTYEQYF.

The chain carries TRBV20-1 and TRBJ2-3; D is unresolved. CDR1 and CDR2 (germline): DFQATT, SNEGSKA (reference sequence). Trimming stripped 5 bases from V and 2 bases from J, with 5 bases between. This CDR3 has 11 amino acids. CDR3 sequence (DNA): TGCAGTGCTCAAGCCACAGATACGCAGTATTTT. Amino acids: CSAQATDTQYF.

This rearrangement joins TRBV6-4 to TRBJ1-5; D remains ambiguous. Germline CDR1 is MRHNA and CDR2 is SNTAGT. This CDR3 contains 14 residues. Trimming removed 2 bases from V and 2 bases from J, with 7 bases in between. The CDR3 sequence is CASSDRAGNQPQHF. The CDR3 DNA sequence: TGTGCCAGCAGTGACAGGGCGGGCAATCAGCCCCAGCATTTT.

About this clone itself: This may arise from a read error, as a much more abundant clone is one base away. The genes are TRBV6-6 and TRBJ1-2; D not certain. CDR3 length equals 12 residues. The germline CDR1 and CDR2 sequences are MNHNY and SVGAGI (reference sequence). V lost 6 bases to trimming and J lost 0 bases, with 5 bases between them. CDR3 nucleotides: TGTGCCAGCAGGGGCGCTAACTATGGCTACACCTTC. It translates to CASRGANYGYTF.

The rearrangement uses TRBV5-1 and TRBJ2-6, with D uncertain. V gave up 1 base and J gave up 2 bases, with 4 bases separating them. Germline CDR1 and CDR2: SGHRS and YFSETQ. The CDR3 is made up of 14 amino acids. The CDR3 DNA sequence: TGCGCCAGCAGCTTGTGGGCTGGGGCCAACGTCCTGACTTTC. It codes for CASSLWAGANVLTF.